The source of this T cell receptor (beta chain) is a study of blood T cell repertoires in COVID-19. In the study overall: Collection of acute and convalescent COVID-19 samples took place in the United States, Italy and Spain.

Clinical histories supplied by participants themselves formed the basis of cohort assignment. Assay used: immunoSEQ multiplex PCR; TCRdb lists only in-frame clones, some missing. Of some 48,000 clones listed, roughly 80% are singletons. This CDR3 is 16 amino acids long. Germline V gene lookup returns CDR1 LNHDA and CDR2 SQIVND (reference sequence). V lost 7 bases to trimming and J lost 0 bases, with 17 bases between them. The origin of this receptor is a woman aged 50 to 60 with acute COVID-19. The sequencing sample was made of PBMCs or T cells enriched from blood (not recorded which). The chain couples TRBV19 to TRBJ2-3, with a weak D call TRBD1 (6 bases). The CDR3 DNA reads TGTGCCAGTACCGCCGGCAGGGGCTCTAGCACAGATACGCAGTATTTT. It codes for CASTAGRGSSTDTQYF.